This T cell receptor beta chain came from a study of response to subunit inactivated influenza vaccine. Study results and caveats: There was a suggestion from the authors that each seasonal influenza vaccination recruits few new T cells.

TCRdb re-derived calls from the RT-PCR reads in MiXCR, one entry per CDR3 protein. The sample yields approximately 530,000 distinct CDR3 sequences, around 7.7% seen once. The CDR3 is 14 amino acids. The germline V gene has CDR1 MDHEN and CDR2 SYDVKM. V shed 5 bases and J 1 base; nucleotides not matched to a gene: 3. This clonotype was counted between two and nine times. Its antigen is unknown. This sequence was found in a man between 50 and 70 years old who received an inactivated influenza vaccine. The V gene is TRBV28, the J gene TRBJ1-1; TRBD1 aligns across 8 bases. The sequenced sample was PBMCs from blood, obtained around 2 years after vaccination. The CDR3 DNA is TGTGCCAGCAGTACCAGGGGGCCGAACACTGAAGCTTTCTTT. Its translation is CASSTRGPNTEAFF.